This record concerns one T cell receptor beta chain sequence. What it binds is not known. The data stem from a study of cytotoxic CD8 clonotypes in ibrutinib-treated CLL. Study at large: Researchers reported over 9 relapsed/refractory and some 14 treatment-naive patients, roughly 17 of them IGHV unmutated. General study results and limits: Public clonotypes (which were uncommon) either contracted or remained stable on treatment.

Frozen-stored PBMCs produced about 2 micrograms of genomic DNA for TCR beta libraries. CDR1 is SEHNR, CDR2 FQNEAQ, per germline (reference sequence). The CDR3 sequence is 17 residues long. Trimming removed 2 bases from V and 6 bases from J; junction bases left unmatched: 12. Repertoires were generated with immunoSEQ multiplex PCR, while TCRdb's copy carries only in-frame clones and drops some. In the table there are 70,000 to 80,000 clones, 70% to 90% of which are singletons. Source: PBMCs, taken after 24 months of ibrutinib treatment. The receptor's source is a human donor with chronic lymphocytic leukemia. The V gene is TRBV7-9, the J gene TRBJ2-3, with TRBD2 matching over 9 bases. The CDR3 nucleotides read TGTGCCAGCAGCTTACTCCCAGCGGGAGGACCCCCGGATACGCAGTATTTT. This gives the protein CASSLLPAGGPPDTQYF.